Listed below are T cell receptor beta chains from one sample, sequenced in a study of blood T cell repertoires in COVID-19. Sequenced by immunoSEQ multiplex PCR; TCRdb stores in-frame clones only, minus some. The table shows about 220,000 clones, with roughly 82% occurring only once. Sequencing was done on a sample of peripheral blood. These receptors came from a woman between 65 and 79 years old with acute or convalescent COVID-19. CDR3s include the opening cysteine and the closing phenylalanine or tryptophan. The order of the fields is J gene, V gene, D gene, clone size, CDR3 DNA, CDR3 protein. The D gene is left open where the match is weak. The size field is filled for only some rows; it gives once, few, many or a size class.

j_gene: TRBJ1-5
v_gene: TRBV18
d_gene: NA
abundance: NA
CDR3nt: TGTGCCAGCTCACCAGGGGGGGGGCAAAGATATAGCAATCAGCCCCAGCATTTT
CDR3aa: CASSPGGGQRYSNQPQHF

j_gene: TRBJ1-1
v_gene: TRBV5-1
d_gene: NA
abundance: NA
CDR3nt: TGCGCCAGCAGCCCCAGACAGTGGACAATGAACACTGAAGCTTTCTTT
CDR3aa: CASSPRQWTMNTEAFF

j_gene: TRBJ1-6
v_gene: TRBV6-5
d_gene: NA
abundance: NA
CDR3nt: TGTGCCAGCAGTTACGTTCCGGGTTTAAGCAATTCACCCCTCCACTTT
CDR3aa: CASSYVPGLSNSPLHF

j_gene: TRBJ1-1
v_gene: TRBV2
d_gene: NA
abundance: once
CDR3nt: TGTGCCAGCAGTGAGACGAGGGAACCGAACACTGAAGCTTTCTTT
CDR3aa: CASSETREPNTEAFF

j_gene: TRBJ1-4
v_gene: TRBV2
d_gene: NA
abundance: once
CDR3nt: TGTGCCAGCGGGCGGACTGTTGCAACTAATGAAAAACTGTTTTTT
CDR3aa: CASGRTVATNEKLFF

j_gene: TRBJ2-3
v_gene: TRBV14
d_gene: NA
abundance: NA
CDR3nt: TGTGCCAGCAGCCAAGATTTCGCCAGGATCTCGCCAGATACGCAGTATTTT
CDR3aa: CASSQDFARISPDTQYF

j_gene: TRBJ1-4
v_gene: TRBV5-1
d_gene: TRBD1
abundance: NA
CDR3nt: TGCGCCAGCAGCTTGGCGACAGGGGTGGGTGAAAAACTGTTTTTT
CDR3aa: CASSLATGVGEKLFF

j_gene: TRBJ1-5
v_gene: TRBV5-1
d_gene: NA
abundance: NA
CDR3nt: TGCGCCAGCAGCTTGGAAAGGGGCAGAGGGCCCCAGCATTTT
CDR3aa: CASSLERGRGPQHF

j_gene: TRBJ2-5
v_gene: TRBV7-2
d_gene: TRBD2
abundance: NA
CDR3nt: TGTGCCAGCAGCTTAGGGCGGGGGATTCAAGAGACCCAGTACTTC
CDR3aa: CASSLGRGIQETQYF

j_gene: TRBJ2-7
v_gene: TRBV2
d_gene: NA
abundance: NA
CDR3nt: TGTGCCAGCAATACCGGGTTACTGTCCTACGAGCAGTACTTC
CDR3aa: CASNTGLLSYEQYF

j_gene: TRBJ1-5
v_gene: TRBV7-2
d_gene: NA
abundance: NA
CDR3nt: TGTGCCAGCAGCGTAACGATAGATCAGCCCCAGCATTTT
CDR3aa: CASSVTIDQPQHF

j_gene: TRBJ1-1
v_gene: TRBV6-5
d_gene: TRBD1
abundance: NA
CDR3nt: TGTGCCAGCAGTTACTCGACAGGGGGGACTGAAGCTTTCTTT
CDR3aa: CASSYSTGGTEAFF

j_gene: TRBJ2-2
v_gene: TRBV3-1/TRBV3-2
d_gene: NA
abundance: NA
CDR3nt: TGTGCCAGCAGCCAAGAAACATCCACCGGGGAGCTGTTTTTT
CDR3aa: CASSQETSTGELFF